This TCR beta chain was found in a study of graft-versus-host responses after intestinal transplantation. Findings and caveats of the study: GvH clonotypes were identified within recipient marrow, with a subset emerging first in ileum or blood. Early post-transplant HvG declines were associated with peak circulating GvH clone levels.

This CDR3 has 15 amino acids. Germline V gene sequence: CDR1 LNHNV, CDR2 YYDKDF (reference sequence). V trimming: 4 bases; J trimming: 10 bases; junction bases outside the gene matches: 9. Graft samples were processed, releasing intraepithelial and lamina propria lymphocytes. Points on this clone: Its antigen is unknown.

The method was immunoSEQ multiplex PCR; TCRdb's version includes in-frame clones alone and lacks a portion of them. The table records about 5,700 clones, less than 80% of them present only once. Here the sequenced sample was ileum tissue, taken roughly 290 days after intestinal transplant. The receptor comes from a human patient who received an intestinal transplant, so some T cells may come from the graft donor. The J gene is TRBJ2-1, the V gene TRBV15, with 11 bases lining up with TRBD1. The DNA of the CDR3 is TGTGCCACCAGCACAGAGGGACAGGGGGTCTGGGAGCAGTTCTTC. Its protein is CATSTEGQGVWEQFF.